These T cell receptor beta chains were read from a single sample in a study of T cell clones after liver transplantation. The data were produced by immunoSEQ multiplex PCR, yet TCRdb's version contains in-frame clones alone and is incomplete. The table lists fewer than 80,000 clones, 80% to 85% of them singletons. Sequencing was performed on CD4+ T cells from blood, taken less than 50 months after liver transplant. The receptor set was obtained from a human patient who received a liver transplant. Part of the T cells may come from the graft donor. CDR3s include the opening cysteine and the closing phenylalanine or tryptophan. D genes are given only for firm matches. Not every row has a clone size; where given, it reads once, few, many or a size class.

j_gene: TRBJ1-4; abundance: NA; d_gene: NA; v_gene: TRBV27; CDR3nt: TGTGCCAGCAGTTATAACAGGGTTGAAAAACTGTTTTTT; CDR3aa: CASSYNRVEKLFF
j_gene: TRBJ2-7; abundance: NA; d_gene: NA; v_gene: TRBV11-2; CDR3nt: TGTGCCAGCAGCTTAGATTCGGTAACCTACGAGCAGTACTTC; CDR3aa: CASSLDSVTYEQYF
j_gene: TRBJ1-1; abundance: NA; d_gene: NA; v_gene: TRBV30; CDR3nt: TGTGCCTGGAGTTTCGGACCGACTAGGAACACTGAAGCTTTCTTT; CDR3aa: CAWSFGPTRNTEAFF
j_gene: TRBJ2-7; abundance: NA; d_gene: TRBD1; v_gene: TRBV6-5; CDR3nt: TGTGCCAGCGGGACAGGGACCTACGAGCAGTACTTC; CDR3aa: CASGTGTYEQYF
j_gene: TRBJ1-2; abundance: NA; d_gene: NA; v_gene: TRBV5-3; CDR3nt: TGTGCCAGAAGCTCCCCGGAGCCCACTCCCAACTATGGCTACACCTTC; CDR3aa: CARSSPEPTPNYGYTF
j_gene: TRBJ1-6; abundance: few; d_gene: TRBD1; v_gene: TRBV4-1; CDR3nt: TGCGCCAGCAGCCAGGGCTTCCAGGGGGTGTATTCACCCCTCCACTTT; CDR3aa: CASSQGFQGVYSPLHF
j_gene: TRBJ2-7; abundance: once; d_gene: NA; v_gene: TRBV25-1; CDR3nt: TGTGCCAGCAGTGGAGGGACCCTCTACGAGCAGTACTTC; CDR3aa: CASSGGTLYEQYF
j_gene: TRBJ2-7; abundance: NA; d_gene: TRBD1; v_gene: TRBV18; CDR3nt: TGTGCCAGCTCAGGGGACAGGGCTTATCTCTACGAGCAGTACTTC; CDR3aa: CASSGDRAYLYEQYF
j_gene: TRBJ2-6; abundance: once; d_gene: NA; v_gene: TRBV2; CDR3nt: TGTGCCAGCAGGTGGAACAGCGTTTTGACCAACGTCCTGACTTTC; CDR3aa: CASRWNSVLTNVLTF
j_gene: TRBJ2-7; abundance: few; d_gene: NA; v_gene: TRBV19; CDR3nt: TGTGCCAGTAGTGCCCGGGACGGCTCCTACGAGCAGTACTTC; CDR3aa: CASSARDGSYEQYF
j_gene: TRBJ1-2; abundance: few; d_gene: NA; v_gene: TRBV5-6; CDR3nt: TGTGCCAGCAGCTTGGGGTATGGCTACACCTTC; CDR3aa: CASSLGYGYTF
j_gene: TRBJ2-1; abundance: NA; d_gene: NA; v_gene: TRBV5-1; CDR3nt: TGCGCCAGCAGCTTGGATCCGGACTCCTACAATGAGCAGTTCTTC; CDR3aa: CASSLDPDSYNEQFF
j_gene: TRBJ1-1; abundance: NA; d_gene: NA; v_gene: TRBV25-1; CDR3nt: TGTGCCAGCAGTGAATATCCGGGAGACACTGAAGCTTTCTTT; CDR3aa: CASSEYPGDTEAFF
j_gene: TRBJ1-5; abundance: NA; d_gene: NA; v_gene: TRBV19; CDR3nt: TGTGCCAGTAGTATAGTCGGGGAAATCCATAGCAATCAGCCCCAGCATTTT; CDR3aa: CASSIVGEIHSNQPQHF
j_gene: TRBJ2-7; abundance: NA; d_gene: TRBD2; v_gene: TRBV15; CDR3nt: TGTGCCACCAGCAGAGGACTAGCGGGAGAGCGCGAGCAGTACTTC; CDR3aa: CATSRGLAGEREQYF
j_gene: TRBJ2-1; abundance: NA; d_gene: TRBD2; v_gene: TRBV5-1; CDR3nt: TGCGCCAGCAGCTTGGCCCAGACTAGCGTCTACAATGAGCAGTTCTTC; CDR3aa: CASSLAQTSVYNEQFF
j_gene: TRBJ1-2; abundance: NA; d_gene: NA; v_gene: TRBV28; CDR3nt: TGTGCCAGCAGTCCCGGGGCCGAAGACCTCTATGGCTACACCTTC; CDR3aa: CASSPGAEDLYGYTF
j_gene: TRBJ1-4; abundance: NA; d_gene: NA; v_gene: TRBV5-1; CDR3nt: TGCGCCAGCAGCTTGGAGGGGGTCTTGAGTGAAAAACTGTTTTTT; CDR3aa: CASSLEGVLSEKLFF
j_gene: TRBJ2-3; abundance: NA; d_gene: TRBD2; v_gene: TRBV27; CDR3nt: TGTGCCAGCAGTTCCCGGACTAGCGGGATATCAGCTAGCACAGATACGCAGTATTTT; CDR3aa: CASSSRTSGISASTDTQYF
j_gene: TRBJ2-3; abundance: few; d_gene: TRBD2; v_gene: TRBV9; CDR3nt: TGTGCCAGCAGCGTTCTAGGACTAGCAGGAGATACGCAGTATTTT; CDR3aa: CASSVLGLAGDTQYF
j_gene: TRBJ2-7; abundance: NA; d_gene: NA; v_gene: TRBV6-1; CDR3nt: TGTGCCAGCAGTGTGGGATTGGGCGACAGCTCCTACGAGCAGTACTTC; CDR3aa: CASSVGLGDSSYEQYF
j_gene: TRBJ2-5; abundance: NA; d_gene: NA; v_gene: TRBV12-5; CDR3nt: TGTGCTAGTGGTCCGGGGGAGACCCAGTACTTC; CDR3aa: CASGPGETQYF
j_gene: TRBJ2-2; abundance: NA; d_gene: NA; v_gene: TRBV11-3; CDR3nt: TGTGCCAGCAGCTTATCGCCCGGGGCGAACACCGGGGAGCTGTTTTTT; CDR3aa: CASSLSPGANTGELFF
j_gene: TRBJ2-1; abundance: once; d_gene: NA; v_gene: TRBV28; CDR3nt: TGTGCCAGCAGTTTACCAGGGCACGATGAGCAGTTCTTC; CDR3aa: CASSLPGHDEQFF
j_gene: TRBJ2-5; abundance: NA; d_gene: TRBD1; v_gene: TRBV9; CDR3nt: TGTGCCAGCAGCGTAGGACAGGGACAAGAGACCCAGTACTTC; CDR3aa: CASSVGQGQETQYF
j_gene: TRBJ2-5; abundance: NA; d_gene: NA; v_gene: TRBV19; CDR3nt: TGTGCCAGTAGTTCCCTCTCCGGGGTCCAAGAGACCCAGTACTTC; CDR3aa: CASSSLSGVQETQYF
j_gene: TRBJ2-1; abundance: NA; d_gene: NA; v_gene: TRBV11-1; CDR3nt: TGTGCCAGCAGCTCCCGTCTACCGGACAATGAGCAGTTCTTC; CDR3aa: CASSSRLPDNEQFF
j_gene: TRBJ2-1; abundance: NA; d_gene: NA; v_gene: TRBV11-3; CDR3nt: TGTGCCAGCAGCTTATACGGCCTTGGGGACAATGAGCAGTTCTTC; CDR3aa: CASSLYGLGDNEQFF
j_gene: TRBJ2-1; abundance: NA; d_gene: NA; v_gene: TRBV7-3; CDR3nt: TGTGCCAGCAGCTTACCCGGGGTTTACAATGAGCAGTTCTTC; CDR3aa: CASSLPGVYNEQFF
j_gene: TRBJ1-3; abundance: NA; d_gene: NA; v_gene: TRBV9; CDR3nt: TGTGCCAGCAGCTGGAGGGGAGACTCTGGAAACACCATATATTTT; CDR3aa: CASSWRGDSGNTIYF
j_gene: TRBJ2-3; abundance: NA; d_gene: NA; v_gene: TRBV11-3; CDR3nt: TGTGCCAGCAGCCCAAGGGGGAGCACAGATACGCAGTATTTT; CDR3aa: CASSPRGSTDTQYF
j_gene: TRBJ1-1; abundance: NA; d_gene: NA; v_gene: TRBV7-2; CDR3nt: TGTGCCAGCAGCTCACAGGCGGGGGCGGTAGGGAACACTGAAGCTTTCTTT; CDR3aa: CASSSQAGAVGNTEAFF
j_gene: TRBJ1-2; abundance: NA; d_gene: NA; v_gene: TRBV5-6; CDR3nt: TGTGCCAGCAGCCCGACCGGCCGATATGGCTACACCTTC; CDR3aa: CASSPTGRYGYTF
j_gene: TRBJ1-3; abundance: few; d_gene: NA; v_gene: TRBV7-9; CDR3nt: TGTGCCAGCAGCTCCCGACAGCAAACCAGCTCTGGAAACACCATATATTTT; CDR3aa: CASSSRQQTSSGNTIYF
j_gene: TRBJ1-4; abundance: NA; d_gene: NA; v_gene: TRBV5-1; CDR3nt: TGCGCCAGCAGCTTGGCCCTTGGAACTCCTGGTGAAAAACTGTTTTTT; CDR3aa: CASSLALGTPGEKLFF
j_gene: TRBJ2-7; abundance: once; d_gene: NA; v_gene: TRBV7-3; CDR3nt: TGTGCCAGCAGCTTAAAACCCTCGTCTGTCCCCGGATCCTACGAGCAGTACTTC; CDR3aa: CASSLKPSSVPGSYEQYF
j_gene: TRBJ2-1; abundance: NA; d_gene: TRBD1; v_gene: TRBV6-1; CDR3nt: TGTGCCAGCAGGGCCGGGACAGGGCGGAATGAGCAGTTCTTC; CDR3aa: CASRAGTGRNEQFF
j_gene: TRBJ2-2; abundance: NA; d_gene: NA; v_gene: TRBV7-6; CDR3nt: TGTGCCAGCAGCGCCTTAGGCAGGGGGACTGGTAGCGGGGAGCTGTTTTTT; CDR3aa: CASSALGRGTGSGELFF
j_gene: TRBJ2-3; abundance: NA; d_gene: NA; v_gene: TRBV7-6; CDR3nt: TGTGCCAGCAGCCGCACGGGACGCACAGATACGCAGTATTTT; CDR3aa: CASSRTGRTDTQYF
j_gene: TRBJ2-3; abundance: NA; d_gene: TRBD2; v_gene: TRBV7-2; CDR3nt: TGTGCCAGCAGCTTAGTAGCGGGGGCCACAGATACGCAGTATTTT; CDR3aa: CASSLVAGATDTQYF
j_gene: TRBJ2-7; abundance: NA; d_gene: NA; v_gene: TRBV19; CDR3nt: TGTGCCAGTAGAGTCGCGGGGACCTACGAGCAGTACTTC; CDR3aa: CASRVAGTYEQYF
j_gene: TRBJ2-3; abundance: NA; d_gene: NA; v_gene: TRBV7-2; CDR3nt: TGTGCCAGCAGCTTAGGTGGCCTCCAGGGAGATACGCAGTATTTT; CDR3aa: CASSLGGLQGDTQYF
j_gene: TRBJ2-7; abundance: NA; d_gene: TRBD2; v_gene: TRBV7-2; CDR3nt: TGTGCCAGCAGCTTCGGACTAGCTACCAACGAGCAGTACTTC; CDR3aa: CASSFGLATNEQYF
j_gene: TRBJ1-1; abundance: NA; d_gene: NA; v_gene: TRBV9; CDR3nt: TGTGCCAGCAGCGTAGTGGGGGGGAGAACTGAAGCTTTCTTT; CDR3aa: CASSVVGGRTEAFF
j_gene: TRBJ2-5; abundance: NA; d_gene: TRBD2; v_gene: TRBV12-5; CDR3nt: TGTGCTAGTGGTTTGGGGCTAGCGGGGGAAGAGACCCAGTACTTC; CDR3aa: CASGLGLAGEETQYF
j_gene: TRBJ2-6; abundance: few; d_gene: TRBD1; v_gene: TRBV7-2; CDR3nt: TGTGCCAGCAGCTTGAAACAGGGGTCTGTTGGGGCCAACGTCCTGACTTTC; CDR3aa: CASSLKQGSVGANVLTF
j_gene: TRBJ1-1; abundance: once; d_gene: TRBD1; v_gene: TRBV5-1; CDR3nt: TGCGCCAGCAGCCCGCGACAGGGCAAGGGAACTGAAGCTTTCTTT; CDR3aa: CASSPRQGKGTEAFF
j_gene: TRBJ1-5; abundance: NA; d_gene: TRBD1; v_gene: TRBV7-9; CDR3nt: TGTGCCAGCAGCTCGACAGGGGGCGGACAGCCCCAGCATTTT; CDR3aa: CASSSTGGGQPQHF